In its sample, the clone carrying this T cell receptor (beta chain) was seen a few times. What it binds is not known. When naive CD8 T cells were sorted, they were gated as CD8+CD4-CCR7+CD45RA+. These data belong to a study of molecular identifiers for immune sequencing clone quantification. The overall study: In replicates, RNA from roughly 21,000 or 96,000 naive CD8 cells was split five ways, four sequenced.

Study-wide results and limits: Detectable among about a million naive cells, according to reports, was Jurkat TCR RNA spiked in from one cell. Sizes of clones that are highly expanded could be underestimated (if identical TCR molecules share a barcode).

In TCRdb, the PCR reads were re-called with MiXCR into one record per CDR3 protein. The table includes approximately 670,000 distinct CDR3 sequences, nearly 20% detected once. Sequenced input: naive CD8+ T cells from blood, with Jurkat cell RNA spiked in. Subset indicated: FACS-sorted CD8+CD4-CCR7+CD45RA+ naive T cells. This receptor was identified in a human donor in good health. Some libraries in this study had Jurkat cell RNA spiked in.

The CDR3 nucleotides are TGCAGTGCTAGCCTGACAGGGTCTCAGAACACTGAAGCTTTCTTT. Protein: CSASLTGSQNTEAFF. This chain connects TRBV20-1 to TRBJ1-1; TRBD1 matches 7 bases. This CDR3 comprises 15 residues. The V gene end was trimmed by 3 bases and the J gene end by 1 base; junction bases not matched to a gene: 8. Germline V gene lookup returns CDR1 DFQATT and CDR2 SNEGSKA (reference sequence).